This note documents a single T cell receptor beta chain sequence. This record comes from a study of T cells after somatic rescue of genetic block. Clones were sequenced by immunoSEQ multiplex PCR, and TCRdb holds only the in-frame ones, with some missing. The table includes some 74,000 clones, approximately 91% detected once. CDR1 and CDR2 from the germline V gene are KGHSH and LQKENI. Deletions cut 3 bases from V and 2 bases from J, with 11 bases between. The CDR3 is 15 amino acids. The sample comprised peripheral blood mononuclear cells (PBMCs). The chain has TRBV18 and TRBJ1-5; no reliable D call. The receptor's source is a man aged 30 to 45. The chain's CDR3 is CASSPPGSGNQPQHF. The CDR3 coding sequence is TGTGCCAGCTCACCTCCGGGAAGTGGCAATCAGCCCCAGCATTTT. Full variable domain (remainder filled in from reference TRBV18 and TRBJ1-5): NAGVMQNPRHLVRRRGQEARLRCSPMKGHSHVYWYRQLPEEGLKFMVYLQKENIIDESGMPKERFSAEFPKEGPSILRIQQVVRGDSAAYFCASSPPGSGNQPQHFGDGTRLSIL.